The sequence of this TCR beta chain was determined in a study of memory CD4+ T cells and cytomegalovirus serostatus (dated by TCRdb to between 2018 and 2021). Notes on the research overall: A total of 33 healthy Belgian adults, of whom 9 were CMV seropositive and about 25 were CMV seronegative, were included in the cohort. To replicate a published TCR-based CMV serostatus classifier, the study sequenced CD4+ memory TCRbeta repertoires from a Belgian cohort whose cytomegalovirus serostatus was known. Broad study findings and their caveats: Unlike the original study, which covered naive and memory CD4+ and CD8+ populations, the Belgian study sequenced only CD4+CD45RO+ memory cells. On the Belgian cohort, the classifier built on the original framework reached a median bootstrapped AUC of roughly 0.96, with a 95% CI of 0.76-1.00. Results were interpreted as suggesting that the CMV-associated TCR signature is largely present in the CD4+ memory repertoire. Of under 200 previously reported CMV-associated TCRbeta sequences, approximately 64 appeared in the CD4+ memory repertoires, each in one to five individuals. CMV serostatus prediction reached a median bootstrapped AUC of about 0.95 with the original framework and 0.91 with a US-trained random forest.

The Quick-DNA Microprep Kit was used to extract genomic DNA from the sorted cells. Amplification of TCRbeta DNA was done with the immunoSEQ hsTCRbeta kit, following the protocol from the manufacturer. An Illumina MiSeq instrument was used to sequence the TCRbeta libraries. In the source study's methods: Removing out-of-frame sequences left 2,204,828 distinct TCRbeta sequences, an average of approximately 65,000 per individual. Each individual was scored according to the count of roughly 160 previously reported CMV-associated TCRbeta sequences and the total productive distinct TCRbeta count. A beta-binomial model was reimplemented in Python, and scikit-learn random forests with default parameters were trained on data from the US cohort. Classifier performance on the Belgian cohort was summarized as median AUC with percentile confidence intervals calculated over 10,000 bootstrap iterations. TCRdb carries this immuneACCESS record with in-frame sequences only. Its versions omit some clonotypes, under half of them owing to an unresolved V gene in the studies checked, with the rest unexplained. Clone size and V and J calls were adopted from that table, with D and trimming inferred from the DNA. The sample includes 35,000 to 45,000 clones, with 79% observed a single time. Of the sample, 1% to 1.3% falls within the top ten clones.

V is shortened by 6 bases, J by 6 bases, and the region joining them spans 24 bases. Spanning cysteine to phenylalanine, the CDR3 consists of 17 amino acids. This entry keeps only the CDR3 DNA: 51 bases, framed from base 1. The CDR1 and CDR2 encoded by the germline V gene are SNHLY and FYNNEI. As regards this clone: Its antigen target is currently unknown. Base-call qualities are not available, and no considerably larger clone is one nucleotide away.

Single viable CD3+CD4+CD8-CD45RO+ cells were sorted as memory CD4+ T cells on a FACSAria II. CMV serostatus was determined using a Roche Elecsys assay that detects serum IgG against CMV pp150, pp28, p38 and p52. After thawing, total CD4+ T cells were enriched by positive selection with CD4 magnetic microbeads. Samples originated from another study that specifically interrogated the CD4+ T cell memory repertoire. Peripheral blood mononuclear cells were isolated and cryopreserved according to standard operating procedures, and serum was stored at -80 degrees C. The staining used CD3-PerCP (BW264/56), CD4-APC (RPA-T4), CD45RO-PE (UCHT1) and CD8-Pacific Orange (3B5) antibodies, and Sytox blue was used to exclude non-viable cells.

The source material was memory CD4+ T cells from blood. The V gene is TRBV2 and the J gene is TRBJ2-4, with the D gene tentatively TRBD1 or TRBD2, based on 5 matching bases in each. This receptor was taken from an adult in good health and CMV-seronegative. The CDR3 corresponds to CASREVALGARGNIQYF. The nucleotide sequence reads TGTGCCAGCAGGGAGGTCGCTCTAGGGGCGAGGGGAAACATTCAGTACTTC. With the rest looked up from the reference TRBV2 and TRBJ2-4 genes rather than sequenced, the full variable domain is EPEVTQTPSHQVTQMGQEVILRCVPISNHLYFYWYRQILGQKVEFLVSFYNNEISEKSEIFDDQFSVERPDGSNFTLKIRSTKLEDSAMYFCASREVALGARGNIQYFGAGTRLSVL.